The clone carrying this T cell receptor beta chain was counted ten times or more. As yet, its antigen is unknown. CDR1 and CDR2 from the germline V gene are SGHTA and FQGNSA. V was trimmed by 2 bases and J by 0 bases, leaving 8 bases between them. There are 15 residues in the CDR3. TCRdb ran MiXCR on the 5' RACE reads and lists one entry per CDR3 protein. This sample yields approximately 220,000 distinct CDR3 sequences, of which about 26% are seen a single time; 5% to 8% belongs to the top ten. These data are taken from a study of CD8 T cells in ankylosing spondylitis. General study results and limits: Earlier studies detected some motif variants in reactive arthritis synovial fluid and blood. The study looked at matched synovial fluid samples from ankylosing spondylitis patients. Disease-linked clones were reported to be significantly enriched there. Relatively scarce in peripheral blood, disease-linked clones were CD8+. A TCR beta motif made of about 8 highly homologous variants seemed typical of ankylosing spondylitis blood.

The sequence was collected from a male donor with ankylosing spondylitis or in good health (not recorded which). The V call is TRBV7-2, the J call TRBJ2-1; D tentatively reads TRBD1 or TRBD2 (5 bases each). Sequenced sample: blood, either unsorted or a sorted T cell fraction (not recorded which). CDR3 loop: CASSLSGGSYNEQFF. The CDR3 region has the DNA TGTGCCAGCAGCTTATCTGGGGGCTCCTACAATGAGCAGTTCTTC.